Below, one T cell receptor beta chain is given with its context. The data are from a study of control samples from healthy donors and cancer patients. Trimming took 0 bases from V and 2 from J, leaving 11 bases between them. This CDR3 comprises 15 residues. Germline-derived CDR1 and CDR2 are MNHEY and SMNVEV (reference sequence). Profiling relied on immunoSEQ multiplex PCR, and the TCRdb table lists in-frame clones only, not all of them. This table has about 410,000 clones, around 90% appearing once. What was sequenced was PBMCs. The chain couples TRBV27 to TRBJ2-7, with D uncertain. The receptor was derived from a middle-aged man with head and neck cancer. The CDR3 loop is CASSLSFSGTYEQYF. CDR3 nucleotide sequence: TGTGCCAGCAGTTTATCTTTCTCAGGTACCTACGAGCAGTACTTC.